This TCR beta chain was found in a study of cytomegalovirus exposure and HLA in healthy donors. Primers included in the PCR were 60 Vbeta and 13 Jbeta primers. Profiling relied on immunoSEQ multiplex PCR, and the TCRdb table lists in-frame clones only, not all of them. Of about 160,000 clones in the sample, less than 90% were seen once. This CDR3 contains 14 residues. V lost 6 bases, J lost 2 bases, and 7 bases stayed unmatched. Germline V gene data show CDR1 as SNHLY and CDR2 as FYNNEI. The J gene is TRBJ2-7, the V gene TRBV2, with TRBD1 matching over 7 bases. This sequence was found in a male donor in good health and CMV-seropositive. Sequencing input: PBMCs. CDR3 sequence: CASRGDSWTYEQYF. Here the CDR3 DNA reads TGTGCCAGCAGAGGGGACAGTTGGACCTACGAGCAGTACTTC.